The text below deals with one TCR beta chain. Antigen unknown. This sample is part of a study of T cell responses to AZD1222 COVID-19 vaccine. Study-wide results and limits: Baseline seropositivity occurred in only a handful of AZD1222 recipients. Spike-specific TCR breadth and depth were elevated following two AZD1222 doses.

The length of the CDR3 is 15 residues. Germline V gives CDR1 SGHRS, CDR2 YFSETQ. J gave up 7 bases and V 2 bases, and 4 bases lay outside the gene matches. Generated by immunoSEQ multiplex PCR, the TCRdb table keeps only in-frame clones and is missing some. The sample lists around 130,000 clones; nearly 95% were seen once. This TCR was sampled from an adult in good health. The chain employs TRBV5-1 and TRBJ2-2, with 11 bases lining up with TRBD1. Sequences were derived from peripheral blood, sampled on day 0 of AZD1222 vaccination. CDR3 loop: CASSFGTGGLGELFF. The CDR3 DNA is TGCGCCAGCAGCTTTGGGACAGGGGGTCTCGGGGAGCTGTTTTTT.